This entry lists 22 T cell receptor beta chains sequenced from one sample in a study of blood T cell repertoires in COVID-19. TCRdb's copy holds only in-frame clones and misses some; the assay was immunoSEQ multiplex PCR. The data contain roughly 93,000 clones, about 89% of them seen just once; the ten biggest clones take up more than 1%. Sequences were obtained from peripheral blood. These receptors all come from a human donor in a cohort sampled during active COVID-19.

This rearrangement joins TRBV19 to TRBJ2-7; 11 bases align to TRBD2. Germline CDR1 reads LNHDA; CDR2 reads SQIVND (reference sequence). J gave up 3 bases and V 6 bases, and 1 base lay outside the gene matches. This CDR3 region has 13 residues. The CDR3 region is CASRLAGDYEQYF. CDR3 nucleotides: TGTGCCAGTAGACTAGCGGGGGACTACGAGCAGTACTTC.

The V and J genes are TRBV6-6 and TRBJ2-5; TRBD1 aligns across 9 bases. Germline trimming cut 4 bases from V and 4 bases from J; bases unmatched to any gene: 1. Germline V lookup: CDR1 MNHNY, CDR2 SVGAGI (reference sequence). This CDR3 is 13 amino acids long. CDR3 sequence reads: CASSLGQGETQYF. In DNA, the CDR3 is TGTGCCAGCAGTTTGGGACAGGGAGAGACCCAGTACTTC.

The chain links TRBV7-9 to TRBJ2-7; possibly TRBD1 for D (6 bases). V gave up 4 bases and J gave up 3 bases, with 16 bases separating them. The CDR3 length is 15 residues. Germline V CDR1 and CDR2: SEHNR, FQNEAQ (reference sequence). CDR3 in amino acids: CASSSIAQGSYEQYF. As DNA, the CDR3 is TGTGCCAGCAGCTCCATCGCTCAGGGGAGCTACGAGCAGTACTTC.

The chain is built from TRBV28 and TRBJ2-3; D ambiguous. Trimming took off 2 bases at V and 0 bases at J, with 18 bases between the two ends. This CDR3 region has 18 residues. The V gene's germline CDR1 is MDHEN and CDR2 SYDVKM. CDR3 protein: CASSLAPFGGSSTDTQYF. The CDR3 DNA is TGTGCCAGCAGTTTAGCCCCGTTTGGCGGCTCTAGCACAGATACGCAGTATTTT. The entire variable domain, with the rest obtained from reference TRBV28 and TRBJ2-3, is as follows: DVKVTQSSRYLVKRTGEKVFLECVQDMDHENMFWYRQDPGLGLRLIYFSYDVKMKEKGDIPEGYSVSREKKERFSLILESASTNQTSMYLCASSLAPFGGSSTDTQYFGPGTRLTVL.

This rearrangement joins TRBV29-1 to TRBJ2-1; D is perhaps TRBD2 (6 bases). The CDR3 has 16 amino acids. Germline values: CDR1 SQVTM, CDR2 ANQGSEA. The germline V and J ends were trimmed by 7 bases and 4 bases, with 23 bases remaining between them. CDR3 in amino acids: CSADSGRSWRYNEQFF. The CDR3 DNA sequence: TGCAGCGCCGATTCTGGGAGGAGTTGGAGATACAATGAGCAGTTCTTC.

The chain uses TRBV5-1 and TRBJ2-6; 7 nucleotides align to TRBD2. V gave up 6 bases and J gave up 0 bases; unmatched junction bases: 3. CDR3 length equals 15 residues. Germline V lookup: CDR1 SGHRS, CDR2 YFSETQ. The chain's CDR3 is CASTWEGSGANVLTF. Here the CDR3 DNA reads TGCGCCAGCACCTGGGAGGGCTCTGGGGCCAACGTCCTGACTTTC. Based on the CDR3 plus reference TRBV5-1 and TRBJ2-6, the full variable domain is KAGVTQTPRYLIKTRGQQVTLSCSPISGHRSVSWYQQTPGQGLQFLFEYFSETQRNKGNFPGRFSGRQFSNSRSEMNVSTLELGDSALYLCASTWEGSGANVLTFGAGSRLTVL.

The V gene is TRBV6-6, the J gene TRBJ1-3; 8 bases are a match to TRBD1. Losses at the gene ends were 8 bases for V and 4 bases for J; bases not matched to a gene: 13. CDR1 and CDR2 (germline): MNHNY, SVGAGI (reference sequence). This CDR3 has 16 residues. CDR3 bases: TGTGCCAGCGGGAGCCATGGACAGGGCGAGGGAAACACCATATATTTT. This encodes CASGSHGQGEGNTIYF.

V and J are TRBV2 and TRBJ2-7; 9 nucleotides line up with TRBD2. This CDR3 contains 13 residues. CDR1 and CDR2 from the germline V gene are SNHLY and FYNNEI. Trimming cost V 8 bases and J 2 bases; bases outside gene matches: 4. In DNA form, the CDR3 reads TGTGCCAGCCGGCTAGCGGGACCCTACGAGCAGTACTTC. This encodes CASRLAGPYEQYF.

V usage is TRBV4-1 and J usage is TRBJ1-2; D remains unclear. The CDR3 length is 14 residues. Germline CDR1 MGHRA, CDR2 YSYEKL. V was trimmed by 4 bases and J by 6 bases, leaving 15 bases between them. This CDR3 is CASSPQEGSDGYTF. CDR3 in DNA: TGCGCCAGCAGCCCCCAGGAGGGTTCGGATGGCTACACCTTC.

J is TRBJ2-6 and V is TRBV7-6; maybe TRBD2 (6 bases). CDR1 and CDR2 from the germline V gene are SGHVS and FNYEAQ. V was pared by 5 bases and J by 0 bases, with 14 bases between. The length of the CDR3 is 17 residues. In nucleotides, the CDR3 is TGTGCCAGCAGCCCCCGCCGGGGGAACTCTGGGGCCAACGTCCTGACTTTC. Protein: CASSPRRGNSGANVLTF.

The sample holds a few counts of this clone. The chain carries TRBV15 and TRBJ1-5, with a weak D call TRBD1 (5 bases). CDR1 is LNHNV and CDR2 is YYDKDF in the germline V gene (reference sequence). The V gene lost 0 bases and the J gene lost 11 bases, with 8 bases spanning the gap. This CDR3 comprises 12 residues. The CDR3 reads CATSRDIGAQHF. The CDR3 DNA follows: TGTGCCACCAGCAGAGATATAGGGGCCCAGCATTTT.

This chain joins TRBV28 and TRBJ1-4; TRBD1 is a possible D gene (6 bases). Between the trimmed V and J ends, which lost 5 bases and 7 bases, there was a span of 17 bases. Germline V lookup: CDR1 MDHEN, CDR2 SYDVKM. This CDR3 comprises 15 residues. CDR3 sequence reads: CASSPFMPDSEKLFF. Here the CDR3 DNA reads TGTGCCAGCAGTCCCTTCATGCCGGACAGTGAAAAACTGTTTTTT.

The rearrangement links TRBV3-1 (or the pseudogene TRBV3-2) to TRBJ1-4; D unresolved. Germline V CDR1 and CDR2: LGHDT, YNNKEL (reference sequence). Between the trimmed V and J ends, which lost 1 base and 7 bases, there was a span of 7 bases. The CDR3 has 13 amino acids. DNA for the CDR3: TGTGCCAGCAGCCAAGCGTGGAGTGAAAAACTGTTTTTT. Translating gives CASSQAWSEKLFF.

V is TRBV24-1 and J is TRBJ1-1; D ambiguous. The CDR3 sequence is 14 residues long. Deletions cut 3 bases from V and 0 bases from J, with 7 bases between. CDR1 and CDR2 (germline): KGHDR, SFDVKD. CDR3 sequence: CATSDGGLNTEAFF. The CDR3 coding sequence is TGTGCCACCAGTGATGGCGGGTTGAACACTGAAGCTTTCTTT.

The chain joins TRBV6-1 to TRBJ2-7, with 8 bases identical to TRBD2. The length of the CDR3 is 14 residues. Germline V gene data show CDR1 as MNHNS and CDR2 as SASEGT. V lost 3 bases to trimming and J lost 4 bases; unmatched junction nucleotides: 5. CDR3 DNA: TGTGCCAGCAGTGAGTTCCGGGGGGGTTACGAGCAGTACTTC. This sequence encodes CASSEFRGGYEQYF.

The chain recombines TRBV19 with TRBJ2-1; no reliable D call. This CDR3 is built from 13 residues. Germline CDR1 LNHDA, CDR2 SQIVND (reference sequence). V was cut by 5 bases and J by 0 bases, with 5 bases left in between. In DNA, the CDR3 is TGTGCCAGTAGTCCAGACTCCTACAATGAGCAGTTCTTC. It codes for CASSPDSYNEQFF. The whole variable domain, filled in from reference TRBV19 and TRBJ2-1, reads DGGITQSPKYLFRKEGQNVTLSCEQNLNHDAMYWYRQDPGQGLRLIYYSQIVNDFQKGDIAEGYSVSREKKESFPLTVTSAQKNPTAFYLCASSPDSYNEQFFGPGTRLTVL.

The V and J genes are TRBV29-1 and TRBJ2-7; 9 bases are shared with TRBD1. J was trimmed by 3 bases and V by 5 bases; bases with no gene match: 5. Germline CDR1 reads SQVTM; CDR2 reads ANQGSEA. The CDR3 length is 13 residues. The CDR3 nucleotides are TGCAGCGTTTCCGGGACAGGGTACTACGAGCAGTACTTC. Its protein is CSVSGTGYYEQYF.

The chain is built from TRBV20-1 and TRBJ2-1, with unresolved D. With 0 bases removed from V and 7 bases from J, the gap between germline ends came to 4 bases. The CDR3 runs 11 residues. Germline CDR1 reads DFQATT; CDR2 reads SNEGSKA (reference sequence). Here the CDR3 DNA reads TGCAGTGCTAGAGATAATAATGAGCAGTTCTTC. Amino acid sequence: CSARDNNEQFF.

In nucleotides, the CDR3 is TGTGCCAGCAGTGAAGTTGGGACAGGGGGTAGCTCCTATAATTCACCCCTCCACTTT. Protein sequence: CASSEVGTGGSSYNSPLHF. The gene calls are TRBV2 and TRBJ1-6; 11 bases are a match to TRBD1. Germline V gives CDR1 SNHLY, CDR2 FYNNEI. The CDR3 has 19 amino acids. V was clipped by 1 base and J by 0 bases; unmatched bases: 5. The entire variable domain, with the rest obtained from reference TRBV2 and TRBJ1-6, is as follows: EPEVTQTPSHQVTQMGQEVILRCVPISNHLYFYWYRQILGQKVEFLVSFYNNEISEKSEIFDDQFSVERPDGSNFTLKIRSTKLEDSAMYFCASSEVGTGGSSYNSPLHFGNGTRLTVT.

This chain uses TRBV19 with TRBJ2-3; weak D call: TRBD2 (5 bases). CDR3 length: 14 amino acids. V was cut by 7 bases and J by 2 bases, with 13 bases left in between. Germline loops: CDR1 LNHDA, CDR2 SQIVND (reference sequence). The CDR3 region is CASTDERTTDTQYF. The CDR3 nucleotides read TGTGCCAGTACCGACGAGCGGACCACAGATACGCAGTATTTT.

The rearrangement uses TRBV14 and TRBJ2-1; tentatively, D is TRBD2 (6 bases). V was pared by 4 bases and J by 4 bases, with 8 bases between. Looked up from germline, CDR1 is SGHDN and CDR2 is FVKESK. The CDR3 length is 13 residues. CDR3: CASSRRGYNEQFF. CDR3 sequence (DNA): TGTGCCAGCAGCCGGAGGGGTTACAATGAGCAGTTCTTC.

V gene TRBV27 combines with J gene TRBJ2-7; TRBD2 matches at 10 bases. Germline CDR1 is MNHEY and CDR2 is SMNVEV (reference sequence). The CDR3 has 17 amino acids. The V segment lost 6 bases and the J segment 2 bases; nucleotides outside the gene matches: 13. The CDR3, as DNA: TGTGCCAGCAGCACGCGGACTAGCGGATATGATACCTACGAGCAGTACTTC. It is translated as CASSTRTSGYDTYEQYF.